Sequencing of this T cell receptor (beta chain) was carried out in a study of T cell responses to AZD1222 COVID-19 vaccine. Study-level findings and limits: CD4 TCRs associated with vaccination spanned spike, dominating at 160-218 and 743-854. The peak T cell response came first, and repertoires were sampled only after it.

The method was immunoSEQ multiplex PCR; TCRdb's version includes in-frame clones alone and lacks a portion of them. The table includes some 56,000 clones, 89% detected once. Pooling of second doses given at about 4 or about 12 weeks was done. This clone was seen once. Antigen specificity is unknown. Trimming pared 5 bases from V and 10 bases from J, leaving 14 bases between. CDR3 length equals 12 residues. This receptor was taken from an adult who received the AZD1222 COVID-19 vaccine. The sample in question was peripheral blood, obtained 28 days after the second AZD1222 dose. The V and J genes are TRBV12-3 or TRBV12-4 and TRBJ1-1, with TRBD1 as a possible D gene (6 bases). CDR3 in DNA: TGTGCCAGCAGTCAGGACAGCCTCGGAGCTTTCTTT. Protein product: CASSQDSLGAFF.